A selection of T cell receptor beta chains follows, all from one sample in a study of Graves' ophthalmopathy and Graves' hyperthyroidism. In TCRdb, the multiplex PCR reads were re-called with MiXCR into one record per CDR3 protein. The profile shows 450,000 to 600,000 distinct CDR3 sequences, about two fifths of them singletons. Sequencing was carried out using peripheral blood or thyroid tissue (not recorded which). The receptors shown here come from an adult man with Graves' hyperthyroidism. The CDR3 runs from the conserved cysteine through the conserved F or W. The order of the fields is V gene, D gene, clone size, CDR3 length, J gene, CDR3 DNA, CDR3 protein. D genes are given only for firm matches. Clone size is shown for a subset of rows, as once, few, many or a class of expanded clone.

TRBV4-1,-,few,14,TRBJ2-3,TGCGCCAGCAGCCAGACAATCGTGCCAGATACGCAGTATTTT,CASSQTIVPDTQYF
TRBV7-8,TRBD1,-,17,TRBJ2-7,TGTGCCAGCAGCTTAGTTGGGCCGGACAGGGGCTCCTACGAGCAGTACTTC,CASSLVGPDRGSYEQYF
TRBV25-1,TRBD1,-,14,TRBJ1-2,TGTGCCAGCAGTGAGCCCAGGGGGTACTATGGCTACACCTTC,CASSEPRGYYGYTF
TRBV7-2,TRBD1,many,20,TRBJ2-6,TGTGCCAGCAGCTTTCCTTTAAGGGGGCCCCCGAGCTCTGGGGCCAACGTCCTGACTTTC,CASSFPLRGPPSSGANVLTF
TRBV20-1,-,-,15,TRBJ1-5,TGCAGTGCTAGAGTGCCGGGCGGGAGCAATCAGCCCCAGCATTTT,CSARVPGGSNQPQHF
TRBV19,TRBD1,many,13,TRBJ1-5,TGTGCCACCACGGGACAGTTCAATCAGCCCCAGCATTTT,CATTGQFNQPQHF
TRBV12-3/TRBV12-4,-,-,13,TRBJ1-2,TGTGCCAGCAGACCCTTGGGGGGCTGGAGAAACACCTTC,CASRPLGGWRNTF
TRBV2,TRBD1,-,14,TRBJ1-1,TGTGCCAGCAGGTGGGGACAGGGTTACACTGAAGCTTTCTTT,CASRWGQGYTEAFF
TRBV19,-,many,14,TRBJ1-2,TGTGCCAGTAGTATATCCCCGGGTAACTATGGCTACACCTTC,CASSISPGNYGYTF
TRBV7-9,TRBD1,-,14,TRBJ2-7,TGTGCCAGCAGCATCGGACAGGGATCGATTGAGCAGTACTTC,CASSIGQGSIEQYF
TRBV7-9,-,-,15,TRBJ1-1,TGTGCCAGCAGCCAACAGGGCACAATGAACACTGAAGCTTTCTTT,CASSQQGTMNTEAFF
TRBV19,TRBD2,few,19,TRBJ2-2,TGTGCCAGTACAGCTGGGCTAGAACTAGCGGGAGGTAAAACCGGGGAGCTGTTTTTT,CASTAGLELAGGKTGELFF
TRBV20-1,-,many,13,TRBJ2-7,TGCAGTGCTGTCAAGGGAACCCCCTACGAGCAGTACTTC,CSAVKGTPYEQYF
TRBV2,-,many,15,TRBJ1-1,TGTGCCAGCAGTGGGAACAGGGCCCTGGGCACTGAAGCTTTCTTT,CASSGNRALGTEAFF
TRBV5-6,-,many,14,TRBJ2-7,TGTGCCAGCAGCTTACCAGGTAAATCCTACGAGCAGTACTTC,CASSLPGKSYEQYF
TRBV12-3/TRBV12-4,TRBD1,-,15,TRBJ1-1,TGTGCCACCGACTCAGGGGGCGCCCCGGGGACTGAAGCTTTCTTT,CATDSGGAPGTEAFF
TRBV10-3,TRBD1,-,14,TRBJ2-5,TGTGCCATCACAGACAGGGACGGCGGGGAGACCCAGTACTTC,CAITDRDGGETQYF
TRBV7-9,-,-,17,TRBJ1-3,TGTGCCAGCAGCTTGGCGCGAGGGTACGGGGGCGCGAACACCATATATTTT,CASSLARGYGGANTIYF
TRBV5-6,-,few,16,TRBJ2-7,TGTGCCAGCAGCTTGGACGGCAGGGGGGGCGACTACGAGCAGTACTTC,CASSLDGRGGDYEQYF
TRBV28,-,-,15,TRBJ1-4,TGTGCCAGCAGTTTGTACCGACAGGCTCGGGAAAAACTGTTTTTT,CASSLYRQAREKLFF
TRBV9,-,many,14,TRBJ2-2,TGTGCCAGCAGAGACAGGTCGAACACCGGGGAGCTGTTTTTT,CASRDRSNTGELFF
TRBV7-9,-,-,14,TRBJ2-7,TGTGCCAGCAGCGCGGTCATGACACGCTACGAGCAGTACTTC,CASSAVMTRYEQYF
TRBV7-9,-,-,15,TRBJ2-3,TGTGCCAGCAGCTCATCTGGCGGGGGCCCAGATACGCAGTATTTT,CASSSSGGGPDTQYF
TRBV5-1,-,many,14,TRBJ1-4,TGCGCCAGCAGCTTGAGGAGTTTAGGGGAAAAACTGTTTTTT,CASSLRSLGEKLFF
TRBV19,-,many,16,TRBJ1-2,TGTGCCAGTAGCCTGAGCCTCACGCTGCACTCGTATGGCTACACCTTC,CASSLSLTLHSYGYTF
TRBV24-1,-,few,11,TRBJ2-7,TGTGCCACCAGTGATCCAGTAGGGCAGTACTTC,CATSDPVGQYF
TRBV7-6,TRBD1,many,14,TRBJ1-6,TGTGCCAGCAGCGTACAGGGGAGGGATTCACCCCTCCACTTT,CASSVQGRDSPLHF
TRBV5-1,-,many,14,TRBJ2-6,TGCGCCAGCAACTCGGGCTCTGGGGCCAACGTCCTGACTTTC,CASNSGSGANVLTF
TRBV7-9,TRBD1,-,15,TRBJ1-5,TGTGCCAGCAGCTTTAGGGACAGTGCGGGAGAGACCCAGCATTTT,CASSFRDSAGETQHF
TRBV30,TRBD1,-,17,TRBJ1-1,TGTGCCTGGAGTGCCCCGGGACAGGGGGCCGGCGAGACTGAAGCTTTCTTT,CAWSAPGQGAGETEAFF
TRBV20-1,-,many,14,TRBJ2-5,TGCAGTGCTCCGAGCGGCCTCGGCGGGGAGACCCAGTACTTC,CSAPSGLGGETQYF
TRBV12-3/TRBV12-4,-,many,16,TRBJ1-1,TGTGCCAGCAGTTTTTGGGGGTGGCGGGGAGGGACTGAAGCTTTCTTT,CASSFWGWRGGTEAFF
TRBV5-4,TRBD2,-,16,TRBJ2-2,TGTGCCAGCAGCTTGGATAGCGGGGCAAACACCGGGGAGCTGTTTTTT,CASSLDSGANTGELFF
TRBV20-1,TRBD1,once,14,TRBJ2-5,TGCAGTGCTAGAGACGGGACAGGGACCGAGACCCAGTACTTC,CSARDGTGTETQYF
TRBV2,-,many,13,TRBJ2-5,TGTGCCAGCAGTGAAGCGCTTCGGGAGACCCAGTACTTC,CASSEALRETQYF
TRBV6-5,-,many,14,TRBJ1-2,TGTGCCAGCAGTTCGCCCGACGGAGGCTATGGCTACACCTTC,CASSSPDGGYGYTF
TRBV5-6,-,-,13,TRBJ1-5,TGTGCCAGCAGCTTGGCAGGGTATCAGCCCCAGCATTTT,CASSLAGYQPQHF
TRBV27,TRBD1,few,17,TRBJ2-7,TGTGCCAGCAGTTTGGGGACAGGGAGGAATGTTATGTACGAGCAGTACTTC,CASSLGTGRNVMYEQYF
TRBV24-1,-,many,13,TRBJ1-5,TGTGCCACCAGTCGTACGGGGAATCAGCCCCAGCATTTT,CATSRTGNQPQHF
TRBV7-2,-,-,16,TRBJ1-3,TGTGCCAGCAGCGCTCGGACGGGCCGCTCTGGAAACACCATATATTTT,CASSARTGRSGNTIYF
TRBV5-1,-,-,14,TRBJ1-4,TGCGCCAGCAGCTTGGAGGGAATGAACGAAAAACTGTTTTTT,CASSLEGMNEKLFF
TRBV11-3,TRBD2,many,16,TRBJ2-5,TGTGCCAGCAGCTTAGGTCGGACTAGTAGTGGAGAGACCCAGTACTTC,CASSLGRTSSGETQYF
TRBV20-1,-,few,14,TRBJ2-5,TGCAGTGCTAGAGATCTTAGAGACCAAGAGACCCAGTACTTC,CSARDLRDQETQYF
TRBV5-1,-,-,14,TRBJ1-1,TGCGCCAGCAGCTTTACACAGCAGGGCACTGAAGCTTTCTTT,CASSFTQQGTEAFF
TRBV24-1,-,many,13,TRBJ1-1,TGTGCCACCAGTGATAGTATAACAGGCGAAGCTTTCTTT,CATSDSITGEAFF
TRBV20-1,TRBD1,many,14,TRBJ1-5,TGCAGTGCTAGGGGGACAGTGGAAAGTGAGCCCCAGCATTTT,CSARGTVESEPQHF
TRBV19,-,many,15,TRBJ2-5,TGTGCCAGTAGTTTGGGACACGACCTCCAAGAGACCCAGTACTTC,CASSLGHDLQETQYF
TRBV28,TRBD1,-,13,TRBJ1-5,TGTGCCAGCAGATTACAGGGGAAGTCCTACGAGCATTTT,CASRLQGKSYEHF
TRBV7-9,-,-,15,TRBJ1-2,TGTGCCAGCAGTTTATGGGGGAAAGCTAACTATGGCTACACCTTC,CASSLWGKANYGYTF
TRBV27,TRBD1,few,11,TRBJ2-7,TGTGCCAGCAGTTCGACAGGGTTTAAGTACTTC,CASSSTGFKYF
TRBV6-1,TRBD1,few,18,TRBJ1-5,TGTGCCAGCAGTGAAGTCCCCCCCGGACAGGGCGGTTATCAGCCCCAGCATTTT,CASSEVPPGQGGYQPQHF
TRBV10-3,-,-,14,TRBJ2-3,TGTGCCATCAGCCCTCAGATGAGCACAGATACGCAGTATTTT,CAISPQMSTDTQYF
TRBV20-1,TRBD2,-,16,TRBJ2-7,TGCAGTGCTAGGGCCGGACTAGTGGCCTTTTGGGACGAGCAGTACTTC,CSARAGLVAFWDEQYF
TRBV10-3,-,many,15,TRBJ2-7,TGTGCCATCAGTGTCGGCTCAAGGAGCTCCTACGAGCAGTACTTC,CAISVGSRSSYEQYF
TRBV20-1,TRBD2,-,17,TRBJ2-3,TGCAGTGCTGCCCCGGGACTAGCGATTGGGGACACAGATACGCAGTATTTT,CSAAPGLAIGDTDTQYF
TRBV7-2,-,-,13,TRBJ2-7,TGTGCCAGCAGCTTAGTTGGTGGCTTCGAGCAGTACTTC,CASSLVGGFEQYF
TRBV12-3/TRBV12-4,TRBD1,-,16,TRBJ1-4,TGTGCCAGCAAACCCCAGGGGGCGGCAACTAATGAAAAACTGTTTTTT,CASKPQGAATNEKLFF
TRBV24-1,TRBD1,-,18,TRBJ1-2,TGTGCCACCAGTGATAGGACAGGGGGCTACCCCTCTAACTATGGCTACACCTTC,CATSDRTGGYPSNYGYTF
TRBV5-1,-,-,15,TRBJ1-4,TGTGCCGGCAGCTTTGAGGGAACCCCTAATGAAAAACTGTTTTTT,CAGSFEGTPNEKLFF